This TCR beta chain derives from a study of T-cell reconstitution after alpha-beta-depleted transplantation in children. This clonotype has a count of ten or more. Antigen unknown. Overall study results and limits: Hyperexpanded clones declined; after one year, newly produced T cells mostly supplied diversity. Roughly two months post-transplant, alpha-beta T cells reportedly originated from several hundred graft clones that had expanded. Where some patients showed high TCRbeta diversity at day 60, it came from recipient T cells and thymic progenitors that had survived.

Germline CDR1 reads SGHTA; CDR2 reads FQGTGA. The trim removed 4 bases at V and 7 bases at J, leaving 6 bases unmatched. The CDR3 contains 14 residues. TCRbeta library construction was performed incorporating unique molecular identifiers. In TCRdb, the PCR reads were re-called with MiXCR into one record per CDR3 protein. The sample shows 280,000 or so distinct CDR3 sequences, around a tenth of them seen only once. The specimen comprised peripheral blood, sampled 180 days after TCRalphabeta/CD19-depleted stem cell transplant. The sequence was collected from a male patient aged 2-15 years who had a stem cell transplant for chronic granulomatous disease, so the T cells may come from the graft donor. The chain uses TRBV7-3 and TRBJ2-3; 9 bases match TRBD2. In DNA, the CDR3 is TGTGCCAGCAGCTCTGGCGGGGGGGTACATACGCAGTATTTT. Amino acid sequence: CASSSGGGVHTQYF.